The 18 T cell receptor beta chains below were found in one sample sequenced in a study of shared clonotypes between healthy human individuals. The method was immunoSEQ multiplex PCR; TCRdb's version includes in-frame clones alone and lacks a portion of them. Of about 1.5 million clones listed, roughly 95% were seen once; the top ten hold more than 0.9%. The source material was naive CD4+ T cells sorted from blood. Described subset: CD45RA+ positively selected. These TCRs come from a man under 40 in good health.

The chain combines TRBV11-3 with TRBJ2-1; 8 bases line up with TRBD2. CDR3 length equals 16 residues. Germline assignment: CDR1 SGHNT and CDR2 YENEEA. V dropped 4 bases and J dropped 2; count of bases not matched to a gene: 7. The CDR3 sequence: CASSSRSGATYNEQFF. The CDR3 DNA follows: TGTGCCAGCAGCTCCCGTAGCGGGGCCACCTACAATGAGCAGTTCTTC.

J is TRBJ1-3 and V is TRBV25-1; 10 bases map to TRBD1. Trimming at V came to 4 bases and at J to 0 bases, leaving 3 bases not matched to a gene. The germline gives CDR1 MGHDK, CDR2 SYGVNS. The CDR3 totals 16 residues. CDR3: CASSGTGGNSGNTIYF. The CDR3 region has the DNA TGTGCCAGCAGTGGGACAGGGGGAAACTCTGGAAACACCATATATTTT.

This chain links TRBV28 with TRBJ2-7; D gene unclear. Germline V gene lookup returns CDR1 MDHEN and CDR2 SYDVKM. The CDR3 is 13 amino acids. The V end lost 6 bases, the J end lost 3 bases, and 12 bases lay between the germline ends. The CDR3 loop reads CASRLSPDYEQYF. CDR3 nucleotide sequence: TGTGCCAGCAGACTATCCCCAGACTACGAGCAGTACTTC. The variable domain in full, completed from reference TRBV28 and TRBJ2-7, reads DVKVTQSSRYLVKRTGEKVFLECVQDMDHENMFWYRQDPGLGLRLIYFSYDVKMKEKGDIPEGYSVSREKKERFSLILESASTNQTSMYLCASRLSPDYEQYFGPGTRLTVT.

This chain links TRBV10-3 with TRBJ2-5; 13 bases are shared with TRBD2. The V gene's germline CDR1 is ENHRY and CDR2 SYGVKD. V trimming: 3 bases; J trimming: 4 bases; junction bases outside the gene matches: 8. The CDR3 has 17 residues. The CDR3 sequence is CAISDPRTSGSRETQYF. The CDR3, as DNA: TGTGCCATCAGTGACCCTCGGACTAGCGGGAGTCGAGAGACCCAGTACTTC.

J is TRBJ2-1 and V is TRBV27; D not resolved. From germline, CDR1 is MNHEY and CDR2 SMNVEV (reference sequence). V dropped 6 bases and J dropped 0 bases, with 6 bases sitting between them. The CDR3 spans 13 residues. CDR3 amino acids: CASRADSYNEQFF. CDR3 coding DNA: TGTGCCAGCAGGGCGGACTCCTACAATGAGCAGTTCTTC.

Remarks on this clone: The junction differs from germline at one of its ends, possibly a read error. The chain employs TRBV7-7 and TRBJ2-5; TRBD2 is a possible D gene (6 bases). This CDR3 spans 16 amino acids. Germline V gene data show CDR1 as SSHAT and CDR2 as FNYEAQ (reference sequence). The CDR3 is CASSLGGGSGGETQYF. DNA of the CDR3: TGTGCTAGCAGCTTAGGAGGCGGGTCCGGGGGAGAGACCCAGTACTTC.

The rearrangement uses TRBV27 and TRBJ2-2, with a possible D match to TRBD2 (6 bases). CDR3 size: 13 residues. The ends were cut back, 5 bases at V and 7 bases at J, with 11 bases in the middle. Looked up from germline, CDR1 is MNHEY and CDR2 is SMNVEV (reference sequence). The CDR3 protein is CASSSQGGGELFF. The CDR3 bases are TGTGCCAGCAGTAGTCAGGGAGGCGGGGAGCTGTTTTTT.

This sequence joins TRBV28 and TRBJ1-1; D possibly corresponds to TRBD1 (5 bases). V dropped 8 bases and J dropped 1 base, with 20 bases sitting between them. Germline V lookup: CDR1 MDHEN, CDR2 SYDVKM. This CDR3 comprises 16 residues. Here the CDR3 reads CASVRTTRGPNTEAFF. CDR3 nucleotide sequence: TGTGCCAGCGTCAGGACTACGAGGGGCCCGAACACTGAAGCTTTCTTT.

J is TRBJ2-3 and V is TRBV7-6, with D perhaps TRBD2 (7 bases). CDR1 is SGHVS and CDR2 is FNYEAQ in the germline V gene. This CDR3 comprises 15 residues. Trimming stripped 5 bases from V and 0 bases from J, with 12 bases between. CDR3 DNA: TGTGCCAGCAGCCGGGGGGCTAGTAGCACAGATACGCAGTATTTT. Its protein product is CASSRGASSTDTQYF.

V and J are TRBV4-3 and TRBJ2-7, with D perhaps matching TRBD1 or TRBD2 (5 bases each). Germline V gene lookup returns CDR1 LGHNA and CDR2 YSLEER. CDR3 length equals 14 residues. V was pared by 0 bases and J by 4 bases, with 10 bases between. CDR3 residues: CASSQERGAYEQYF. The CDR3, as DNA: TGCGCCAGCAGCCAAGAGAGGGGAGCTTACGAGCAGTACTTC.

This chain joins TRBV15 and TRBJ2-2; D not certain. There are 16 residues in the CDR3. V lost 3 bases and J 3 bases, leaving 14 bases between the germline ends. Germline CDR1 reads LNHNV; CDR2 reads YYDKDF (reference sequence). The CDR3 here is CATSSLGSRDTGELFF. CDR3 bases: TGTGCCACCAGCAGTCTCGGGTCCCGGGACACCGGGGAGCTGTTTTTT.

CDR3 protein: CASSFSGSNQPQHF. CDR3 coding DNA: TGTGCCAGCAGCTTCTCTGGCAGCAATCAGCCCCAGCATTTT. This sequence joins TRBV5-4 and TRBJ1-5; D remains unclear. Germline CDR1 and CDR2: SGHNT and YYREEE (reference sequence). V lost 2 bases to trimming and J lost 1 base, with 7 bases between them. The CDR3 loop spans 14 amino acids.

The V and J genes are TRBV10-2 and TRBJ2-7, with 12 bases identical to TRBD2. From germline, CDR1 is WSHSY and CDR2 SAAADI. The CDR3 contains 16 residues. After removal of 5 bases from V and 2 bases from J, the junction contained 7 bases not matched to a gene. The CDR3 loop is CASSRLAGELAYEQYF. The CDR3 region has the DNA TGCGCCAGCAGTCGACTAGCGGGAGAGCTCGCCTACGAGCAGTACTTC.

In nucleotides, the CDR3 is TGTGCCAGCAGGACTAGCGGGATTTTCTCCTTTTACGAGCAGTACTTC. Translation gives CASRTSGIFSFYEQYF. V is TRBV27 and J is TRBJ2-7, with 11 bases that match TRBD2. The CDR3 extends over 16 amino acids. V lost 6 bases, J lost 4 bases, and 11 bases stayed unmatched. Germline CDR1 MNHEY, CDR2 SMNVEV (reference sequence).

The V and J genes are TRBV5-1 and TRBJ2-7; D might be TRBD1 (6 bases). Trimming cost V 2 bases and J 6 bases, with 12 bases left between them. This CDR3 comprises 13 residues. CDR1 is SGHRS, CDR2 YFSETQ, per germline. In nucleotides, the CDR3 is TGCGCCAGCAGCTTAGAACAGGGCCGCGAGCAGTACTTC. It translates to CASSLEQGREQYF.

The rearrangement uses TRBV5-1 and TRBJ1-3; weak D call: TRBD1 (5 bases). V was cut by 7 bases and J by 0 bases, with 8 bases left in between. The CDR3 covers 13 residues. Germline loops: CDR1 SGHRS, CDR2 YFSETQ. The CDR3 DNA sequence: TGCGCCAGCGGGGACGTCTCTGGAAACACCATATATTTT. This gives the protein CASGDVSGNTIYF.

This chain connects TRBV15 to TRBJ2-3; TRBD1 matches 7 bases. Trimming cost V 3 bases and J 7 bases; bases outside gene matches: 4. The germline CDR1 and CDR2 sequences are LNHNV and YYDKDF (reference sequence). This CDR3 contains 13 residues. The CDR3: CATSRGRGYTQYF. The CDR3 coding sequence is TGTGCCACCAGCAGGGGCAGGGGGTATACGCAGTATTTT.

This chain links TRBV7-9 with TRBJ1-3, with unresolved D. The CDR3 has 16 amino acids. V lost 7 bases and J 0 bases, leaving 16 bases between the germline ends. Germline V gene lookup returns CDR1 SEHNR and CDR2 FQNEAQ (reference sequence). CDR3 bases: TGTGCCAGCATCCACATCGTGGGGAGCTCTGGAAACACCATATATTTT. This translates into CASIHIVGSSGNTIYF.